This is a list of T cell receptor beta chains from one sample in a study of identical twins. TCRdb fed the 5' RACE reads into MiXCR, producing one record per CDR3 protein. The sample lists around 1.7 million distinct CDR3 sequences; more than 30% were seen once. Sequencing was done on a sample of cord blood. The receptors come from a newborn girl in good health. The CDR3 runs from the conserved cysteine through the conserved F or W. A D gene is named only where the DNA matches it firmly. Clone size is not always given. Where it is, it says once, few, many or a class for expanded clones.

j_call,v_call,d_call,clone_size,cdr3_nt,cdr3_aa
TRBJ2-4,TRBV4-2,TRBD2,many,TGTGCCAGCAGCCCTGCCGGGGGGGCCAAAAACATTCAGTACTTC,CASSPAGGAKNIQYF
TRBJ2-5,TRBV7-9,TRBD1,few,TGTGCCAGCAGCGATTACAGGGGGCCCAGAGAGACCCAGTACTTC,CASSDYRGPRETQYF
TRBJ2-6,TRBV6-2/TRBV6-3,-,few,TGTGCCAGCAGTTACTCTCCTGGGCACCCTAGGGGGGCCAACGTCCTGACTTTC,CASSYSPGHPRGANVLTF
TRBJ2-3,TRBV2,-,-,TGTGCCAGCAGTGAGACGGGCGTGCGCACAGATACGCAGTATTTT,CASSETGVRTDTQYF
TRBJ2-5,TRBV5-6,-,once,TGTGCCAGCACCCCAATTGGCAGGGGAGAGACCCAGTACTTC,CASTPIGRGETQYF
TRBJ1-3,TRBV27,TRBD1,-,TGTGCCAGCAGAGGACAGGCCGGAAACACCATATATTTT,CASRGQAGNTIYF
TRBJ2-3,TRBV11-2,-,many,TGTGCCAGCAGCTTAGATCGAAGCGGAGCAACAGATACGCAGTATTTT,CASSLDRSGATDTQYF
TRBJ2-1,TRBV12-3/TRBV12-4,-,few,TGTGCCAGCAGTTTGGGGGACGGTGCCAATGAGCAGTTCTTC,CASSLGDGANEQFF
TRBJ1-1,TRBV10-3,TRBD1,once,TGTGCCATCAGAGACCAAGGGGGCTTTAGGGACACTGAAGCTTTCTTT,CAIRDQGGFRDTEAFF
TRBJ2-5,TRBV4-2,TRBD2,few,TGTGCCAGCAGCTCGCGGACTAGCGCCCAAGAGACCCAGTACTTC,CASSSRTSAQETQYF
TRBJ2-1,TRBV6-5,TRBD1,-,TGTGCCAGCACCCCAGGACAGGGTGCCTACAATGAGCAGTTCTTC,CASTPGQGAYNEQFF
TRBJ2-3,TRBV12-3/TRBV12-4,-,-,TGTGCCAGCAGTTTAGGGATCTCAGATACGCAGTATTTT,CASSLGISDTQYF
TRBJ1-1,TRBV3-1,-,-,TGTGCCAGCAGCCATCAAGGTGGAACTGAAGCTTTCTTT,CASSHQGGTEAFF
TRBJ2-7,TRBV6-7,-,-,TGTGCCAGCAGCAACCGGGACCGACCCTACGAGCAGTACTTC,CASSNRDRPYEQYF
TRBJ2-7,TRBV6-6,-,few,TGTGCCAGCAGAGCGCTAGCTCAATACGAGCAGTACTTC,CASRALAQYEQYF
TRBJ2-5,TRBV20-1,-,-,TGCAGTGCTAGAGTACCCGAAGCTGAGCAGTACTTC,CSARVPEAEQYF
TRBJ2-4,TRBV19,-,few,TGTGCCAGTACCGAGAGAGCCAAAAACATTCAGTACTTC,CASTERAKNIQYF
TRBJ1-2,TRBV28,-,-,TGTGCCAGCTGGGACACAACCTATGGCTACACCTTC,CASWDTTYGYTF
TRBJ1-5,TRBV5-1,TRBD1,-,TGCGCCAGCAGCTTCTCCGGGACAGGGACTGTCAATCAGCCCCAGCATTTT,CASSFSGTGTVNQPQHF
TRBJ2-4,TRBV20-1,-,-,TGCAGTGCTACCCACCCCGGGGAGGCCAAAAACATTCAGTACTTC,CSATHPGEAKNIQYF
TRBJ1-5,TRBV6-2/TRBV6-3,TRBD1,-,TGTGCCAGCAGTTACTGGACAGGGAGAGAGCCCCAGCATTTT,CASSYWTGREPQHF
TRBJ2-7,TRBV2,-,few,TGTGCCAGCAGTGAAATTTCGGCCTCCGAGCAGTACTTC,CASSEISASEQYF
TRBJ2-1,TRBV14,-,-,TGTGCCAGCAGCCAAGACCCACAGGGATGGAATGAGCAGTTCTTC,CASSQDPQGWNEQFF
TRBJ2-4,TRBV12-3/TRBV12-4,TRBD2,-,TGTGCCAGCAGGCTAGCGGGAGCCAAAAACATTCTGTACTTC,CASRLAGAKNILYF
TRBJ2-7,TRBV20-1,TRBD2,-,TGCAGTGCTAGGGCTTATCGGACTAGCGGGAGTCGGAGCTCCTACGAGCAGTACTTC,CSARAYRTSGSRSSYEQYF
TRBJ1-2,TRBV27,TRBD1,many,TGTGCCAGCAGTTTTAGGACAGGTTATGGCTACACCTTC,CASSFRTGYGYTF
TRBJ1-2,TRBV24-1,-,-,TGTGCCACCAGTGATTCATCAGCAAACTATGGCTACACCTTC,CATSDSSANYGYTF
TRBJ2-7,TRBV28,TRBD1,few,TGTGCCAGCAGTCCCCCGGGACAGGGTCCCTACGAGCAGTACTTC,CASSPPGQGPYEQYF
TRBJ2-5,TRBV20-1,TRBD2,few,TGCAGTGCTAGAGATAGCGGGAGGGCCCAAGAGACCCAGTACTTC,CSARDSGRAQETQYF
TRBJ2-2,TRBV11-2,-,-,TGTGCCAGCAGCTTAGGAAGCGGTTCCGGGGAGCTGTTTTTT,CASSLGSGSGELFF
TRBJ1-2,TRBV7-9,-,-,TGTGCCAGCAGCTTAATGGGACATAACTATGGCTACACCTTC,CASSLMGHNYGYTF
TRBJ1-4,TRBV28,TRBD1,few,TGTGCCAGCAGTTTATGGGAACAGGGGGCCGTTGAAAAACTGTTTTTT,CASSLWEQGAVEKLFF
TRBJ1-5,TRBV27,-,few,TGTGCCAGCAGTTTATCGGGGGCGGGCTTCAATCAGCCCCAGCATTTT,CASSLSGAGFNQPQHF
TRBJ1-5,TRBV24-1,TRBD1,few,TGTGCCACCCCAGGGGGCCTAAATCAGCCCCAGCATTTT,CATPGGLNQPQHF
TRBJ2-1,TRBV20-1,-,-,TGCAGTGCCCCCAGGGGCAGGGATCCCTACAATGAGCAGTTCTTC,CSAPRGRDPYNEQFF